This TCR beta chain derives from a study of blood T cell repertoires in COVID-19. Here immunoSEQ multiplex PCR was the method, and the copy in TCRdb shows in-frame clones only, minus some. The table lists 150,000 to 200,000 clones, approximately 80% of them singletons. This clone appeared a single time. The TCR comes from a man aged 55 to 70 with acute or convalescent COVID-19. The sample consisted of peripheral blood.

The CDR3 loop reads CASRTAATDTQYF. The DNA for the CDR3 is TGTGCCAGTAGGACTGCGGCCACAGATACGCAGTATTTT. The rearrangement links TRBV19 to TRBJ2-3; D is undetermined. Deletions cut 6 bases from V and 2 bases from J, with 9 bases between. The V gene's germline CDR1 is LNHDA and CDR2 SQIVND (reference sequence). The CDR3 totals 13 residues.